A selection of T cell receptor beta chains follows, all from one sample in a study of T cells in localized non-small cell lung cancer. Here immunoSEQ multiplex PCR was the method, and the copy in TCRdb shows in-frame clones only, minus some. The data hold 3,500 to 4,500 clones, with 33% observed a single time. This material consisted of normal lung tissue next to the tumor, taken before any cancer treatment. The receptor source for this set is a woman aged 40-69 years with stage I lung adenocarcinoma. The CDR3 runs from the conserved cysteine through the conserved F or W. Fields, in order: CDR3 protein, CDR3 DNA, V gene, J gene, clone size, D gene. A D gene is named only where the DNA matches it firmly. Only part of the rows carry a size: once, few, many, or a class if the clone is expanded.

CASSSDRGSEAFF,TGTGCCAGCTCCTCAGACAGGGGCTCTGAAGCTTTCTTT,TRBV7-2,TRBJ1-1,-,TRBD1
CASRSGQHNQPQHF,TGTGCCAGCAGATCGGGACAGCACAATCAGCCCCAGCATTTT,TRBV25-1,TRBJ1-5,few,TRBD1
CASSLNQGGEKLFF,TGCGCCAGCAGCTTGAATCAGGGTGGGGAAAAACTGTTTTTT,TRBV5-1,TRBJ1-4,once,-
CASHPGQIPTNEKLFF,TGTGCCAGCCACCCCGGACAGATCCCAACTAATGAAAAACTGTTTTTT,TRBV10-3,TRBJ1-4,-,-
CATSWAEVGELFF,TGTGCCACCTCATGGGCTGAAGTCGGGGAGCTGTTTTTT,TRBV19,TRBJ2-2,-,-
CASSGTGGSGANVLTF,TGCGCCAGCAGTGGGACAGGGGGCTCTGGGGCCAACGTCCTGACTTTC,TRBV10-2,TRBJ2-6,-,TRBD1
CASSPQNRDRGYGYTF,TGTGCCAGCTCACCACAAAACCGGGACAGGGGCTATGGCTACACCTTC,TRBV18,TRBJ1-2,-,TRBD1
CSVEWGIDTEAFF,TGCAGCGTTGAGTGGGGAATCGACACTGAAGCTTTCTTT,TRBV29-1,TRBJ1-1,few,-
CASSGRDRGLSGANVLTF,TGTGCCAGCAGCGGTCGGGACAGGGGGCTCTCTGGGGCCAACGTCCTGACTTTC,TRBV11-3,TRBJ2-6,few,TRBD1
CASPRGGNQPQHF,TGTGCCAGCCCCAGGGGAGGCAATCAGCCCCAGCATTTT,TRBV28,TRBJ1-5,-,-
CASSWADHLDGELFF,TGTGCCAGCAGCTGGGCGGATCACCTTGACGGGGAGCTGTTTTTT,TRBV11-3,TRBJ2-2,few,-
CASSIDLGQGTYEQYF,TGTGCCAGTAGTATAGATTTGGGACAGGGAACCTACGAGCAGTACTTC,TRBV19,TRBJ2-7,-,TRBD1
CAWSPWDRASNTEAFF,TGTGCCTGGAGTCCTTGGGACAGGGCTTCGAACACTGAAGCTTTCTTT,TRBV30,TRBJ1-1,once,TRBD1